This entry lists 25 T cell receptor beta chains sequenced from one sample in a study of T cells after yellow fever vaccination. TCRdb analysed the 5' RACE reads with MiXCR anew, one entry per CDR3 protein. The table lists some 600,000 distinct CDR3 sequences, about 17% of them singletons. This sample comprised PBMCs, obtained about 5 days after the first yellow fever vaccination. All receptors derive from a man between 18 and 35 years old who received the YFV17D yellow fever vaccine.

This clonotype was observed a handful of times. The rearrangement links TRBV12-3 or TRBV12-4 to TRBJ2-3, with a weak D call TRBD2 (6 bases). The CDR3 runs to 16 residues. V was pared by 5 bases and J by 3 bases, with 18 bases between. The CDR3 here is CASSHVMAEGTDTQYF. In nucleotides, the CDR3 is TGTGCCAGCAGTCACGTCATGGCGGAGGGGACAGATACGCAGTATTTT.

DNA of the CDR3: TGTGCCAGCAGTCCCGGACAGGGGTTTGGGGCCAACGTCCTGACTTTC. This translates into CASSPGQGFGANVLTF. The J gene is TRBJ2-6, the V gene TRBV27, with 9 bases aligning to TRBD1. With 5 bases clipped from V and 3 bases from J, the junction kept 5 bases outside the gene matches. Germline assignment: CDR1 MNHEY and CDR2 SMNVEV (reference sequence). The CDR3 spans 16 residues.

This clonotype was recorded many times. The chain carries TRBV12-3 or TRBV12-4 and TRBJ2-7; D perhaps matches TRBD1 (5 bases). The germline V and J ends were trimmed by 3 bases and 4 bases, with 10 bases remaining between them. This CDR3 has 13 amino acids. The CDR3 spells CASSFGRVYEQYV. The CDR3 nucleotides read TGTGCCAGCAGTTTCGGCAGGGTATACGAGCAGTACGTC.

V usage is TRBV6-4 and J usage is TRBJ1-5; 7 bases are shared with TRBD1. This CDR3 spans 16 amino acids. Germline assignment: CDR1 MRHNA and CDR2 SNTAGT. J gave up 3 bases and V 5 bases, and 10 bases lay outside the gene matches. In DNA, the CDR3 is TGTGCCAGCAGTCTTCATCCGACAGGGTACAATCAGCCCCAGCATTTT. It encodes CASSLHPTGYNQPQHF.

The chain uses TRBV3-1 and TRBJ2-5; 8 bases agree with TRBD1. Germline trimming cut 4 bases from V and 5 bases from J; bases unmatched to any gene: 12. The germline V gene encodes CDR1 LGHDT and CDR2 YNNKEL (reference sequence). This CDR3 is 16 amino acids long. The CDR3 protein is CASSPLQGGRGETQYF. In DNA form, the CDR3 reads TGTGCCAGCAGCCCTTTACAGGGGGGAAGAGGGGAGACCCAGTACTTC.

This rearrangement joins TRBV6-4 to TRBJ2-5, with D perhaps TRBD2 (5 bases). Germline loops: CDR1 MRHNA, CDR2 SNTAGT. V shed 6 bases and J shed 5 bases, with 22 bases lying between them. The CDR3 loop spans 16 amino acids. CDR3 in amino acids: CASSRPRTSRRETQYF. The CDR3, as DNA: TGTGCCAGCAGCCGACCTAGGACCTCCAGGAGGGAGACCCAGTACTTC.

The CDR3 DNA reads as TGTGCCAGCAGCCCGGACAGGTCCCTGTTTTTT. This gives the protein CASSPDRSLFF. The J gene is TRBJ1-4, the V gene TRBV6-2 or TRBV6-3; 7 bases match TRBD1. Germline V gives CDR1 MNHEY, CDR2 SVGEGT. Unmatched junction bases numbered 6, after V lost 6 bases and J lost 14 bases. This CDR3 region has 11 residues.

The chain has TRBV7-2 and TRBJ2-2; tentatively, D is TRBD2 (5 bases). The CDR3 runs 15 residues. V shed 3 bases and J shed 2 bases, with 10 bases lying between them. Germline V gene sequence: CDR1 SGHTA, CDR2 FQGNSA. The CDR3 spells CASSFRGVNTGELFF. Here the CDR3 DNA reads TGTGCCAGCAGCTTTCGGGGTGTCAACACCGGGGAGCTGTTTTTT.

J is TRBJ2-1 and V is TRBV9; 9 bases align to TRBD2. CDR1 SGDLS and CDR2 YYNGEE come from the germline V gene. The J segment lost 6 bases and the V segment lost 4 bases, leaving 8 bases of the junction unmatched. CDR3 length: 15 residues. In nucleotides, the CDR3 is TGTGCCAGCAGCCCTCCGCCTAGCGGGGTCAATGAGCAGTTCTTC. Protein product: CASSPPPSGVNEQFF.

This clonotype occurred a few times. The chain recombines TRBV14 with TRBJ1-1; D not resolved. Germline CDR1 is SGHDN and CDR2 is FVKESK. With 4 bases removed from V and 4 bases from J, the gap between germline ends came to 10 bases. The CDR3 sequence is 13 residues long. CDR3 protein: CASSLTWGTEAFF. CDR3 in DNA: TGTGCCAGCAGCCTCACCTGGGGCACTGAAGCTTTCTTT.

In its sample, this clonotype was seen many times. The CDR3 reads CASSTGTDTQYF. CDR3 bases: TGTGCCAGCAGTACGGGCACAGATACGCAGTATTTT. This chain connects TRBV7-2 to TRBJ2-3, with D hard to call. The ends were cut back, 6 bases at V and 1 base at J, with 5 bases in the middle. Germline values: CDR1 SGHTA, CDR2 FQGNSA. CDR3 length: 12 amino acids.

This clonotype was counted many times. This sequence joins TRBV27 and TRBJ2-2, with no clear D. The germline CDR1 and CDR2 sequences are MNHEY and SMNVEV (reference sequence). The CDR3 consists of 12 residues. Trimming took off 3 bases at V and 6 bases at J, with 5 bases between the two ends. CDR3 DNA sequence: TGTGCCAGCAGTTTTTTTTCCGGGGAGCTGTTTTTT. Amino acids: CASSFFSGELFF.

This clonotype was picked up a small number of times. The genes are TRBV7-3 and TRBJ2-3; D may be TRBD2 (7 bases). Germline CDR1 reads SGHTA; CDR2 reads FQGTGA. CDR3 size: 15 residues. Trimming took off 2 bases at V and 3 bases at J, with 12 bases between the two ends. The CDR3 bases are TGTGCCAGCAGCTTATCAGGGGAGGGGACAGATACGCAGTATTTT. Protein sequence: CASSLSGEGTDTQYF.

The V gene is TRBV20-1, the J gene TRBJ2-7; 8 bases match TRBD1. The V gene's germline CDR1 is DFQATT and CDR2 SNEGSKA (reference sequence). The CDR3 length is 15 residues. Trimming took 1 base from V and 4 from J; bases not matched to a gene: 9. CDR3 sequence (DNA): TGCAGTGCTAGAGGGCCGGGACAGGTATTTTACGAGCAGTACTTC. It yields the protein CSARGPGQVFYEQYF.

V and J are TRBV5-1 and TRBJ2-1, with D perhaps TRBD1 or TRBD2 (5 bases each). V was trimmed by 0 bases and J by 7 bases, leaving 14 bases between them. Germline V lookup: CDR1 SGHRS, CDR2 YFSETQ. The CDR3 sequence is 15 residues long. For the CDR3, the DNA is TGCGCCAGCAGCTTGGCCGCATTAGAGGGGAATGAGCAGTTCTTC. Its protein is CASSLAALEGNEQFF.

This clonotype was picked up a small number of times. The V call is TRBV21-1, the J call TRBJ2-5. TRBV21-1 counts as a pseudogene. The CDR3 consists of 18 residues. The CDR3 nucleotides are TGTGCCAGCAGCAAAGTTTTCTCTTTATCGGGGAACCAAGAGACCCAGTACTTC. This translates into CASSKVFSLSGNQETQYF.

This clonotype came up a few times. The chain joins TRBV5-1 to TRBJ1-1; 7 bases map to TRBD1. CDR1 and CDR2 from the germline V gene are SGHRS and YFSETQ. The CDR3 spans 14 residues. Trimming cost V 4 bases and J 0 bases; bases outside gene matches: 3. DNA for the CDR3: TGCGCCAGCAGCGTACAGGGGCTGAACACTGAAGCTTTCTTT. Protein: CASSVQGLNTEAFF.

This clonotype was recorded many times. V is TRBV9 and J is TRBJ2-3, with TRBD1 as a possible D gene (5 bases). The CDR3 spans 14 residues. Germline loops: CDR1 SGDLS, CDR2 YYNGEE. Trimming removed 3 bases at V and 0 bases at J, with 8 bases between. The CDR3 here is CASSEAGSTDTQYF. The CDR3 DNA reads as TGTGCCAGCAGCGAAGCAGGGAGCACAGATACGCAGTATTTT.

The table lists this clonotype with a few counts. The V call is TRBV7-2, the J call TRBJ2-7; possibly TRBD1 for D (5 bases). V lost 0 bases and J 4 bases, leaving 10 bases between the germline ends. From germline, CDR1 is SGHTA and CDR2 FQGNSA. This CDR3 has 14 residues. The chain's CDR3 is CASSLASRDYEQYV. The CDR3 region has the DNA TGTGCCAGCAGCTTAGCGTCCAGGGATTACGAGCAGTACGTC.

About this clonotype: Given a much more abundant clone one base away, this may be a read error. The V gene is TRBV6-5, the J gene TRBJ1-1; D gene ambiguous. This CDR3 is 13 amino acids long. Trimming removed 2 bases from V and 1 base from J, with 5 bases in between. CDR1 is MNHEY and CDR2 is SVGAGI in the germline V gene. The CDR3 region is CASSYKENTEAFF. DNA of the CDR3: TGTGCCAGCAGTTACAAGGAGAACACTGAAGCTTTCTTT.

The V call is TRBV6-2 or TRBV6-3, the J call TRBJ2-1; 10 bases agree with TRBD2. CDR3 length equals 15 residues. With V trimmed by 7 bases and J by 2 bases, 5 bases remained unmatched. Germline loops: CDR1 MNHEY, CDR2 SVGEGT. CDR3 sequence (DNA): TGTGCCAGCACCCTAGCGGGGGCCACCTACAATGAGCAGTTCTTC. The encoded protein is CASTLAGATYNEQFF.

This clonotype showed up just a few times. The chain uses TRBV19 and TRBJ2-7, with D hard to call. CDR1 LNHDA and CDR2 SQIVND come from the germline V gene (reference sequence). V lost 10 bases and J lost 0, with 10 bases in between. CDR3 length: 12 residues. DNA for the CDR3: TGTGCCACCTCTCCGGACTCCTACGAGCAGTACTTC. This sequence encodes CATSPDSYEQYF.

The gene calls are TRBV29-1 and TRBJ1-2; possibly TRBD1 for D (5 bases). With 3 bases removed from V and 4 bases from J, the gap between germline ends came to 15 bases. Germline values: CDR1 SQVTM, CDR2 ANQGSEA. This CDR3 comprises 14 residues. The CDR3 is CSVEPRDGLYGYTF. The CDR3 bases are TGCAGCGTTGAGCCACGGGACGGGCTCTATGGCTACACCTTC.

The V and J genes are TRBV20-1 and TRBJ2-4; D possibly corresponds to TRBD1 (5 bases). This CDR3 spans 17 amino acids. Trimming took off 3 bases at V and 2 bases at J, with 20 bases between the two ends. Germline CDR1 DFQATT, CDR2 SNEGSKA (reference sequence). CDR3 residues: CSARGIRHQGTKNIQYF. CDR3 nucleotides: TGCAGTGCTAGGGGGATACGACACCAGGGAACCAAAAACATTCAGTACTTC.

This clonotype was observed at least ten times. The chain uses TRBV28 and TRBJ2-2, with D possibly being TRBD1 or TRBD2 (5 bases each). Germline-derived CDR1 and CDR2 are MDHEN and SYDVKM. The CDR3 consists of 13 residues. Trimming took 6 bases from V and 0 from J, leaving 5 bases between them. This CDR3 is CASRGPNTGELFF. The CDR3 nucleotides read TGTGCCAGCAGGGGACCGAACACCGGGGAGCTGTTTTTT.